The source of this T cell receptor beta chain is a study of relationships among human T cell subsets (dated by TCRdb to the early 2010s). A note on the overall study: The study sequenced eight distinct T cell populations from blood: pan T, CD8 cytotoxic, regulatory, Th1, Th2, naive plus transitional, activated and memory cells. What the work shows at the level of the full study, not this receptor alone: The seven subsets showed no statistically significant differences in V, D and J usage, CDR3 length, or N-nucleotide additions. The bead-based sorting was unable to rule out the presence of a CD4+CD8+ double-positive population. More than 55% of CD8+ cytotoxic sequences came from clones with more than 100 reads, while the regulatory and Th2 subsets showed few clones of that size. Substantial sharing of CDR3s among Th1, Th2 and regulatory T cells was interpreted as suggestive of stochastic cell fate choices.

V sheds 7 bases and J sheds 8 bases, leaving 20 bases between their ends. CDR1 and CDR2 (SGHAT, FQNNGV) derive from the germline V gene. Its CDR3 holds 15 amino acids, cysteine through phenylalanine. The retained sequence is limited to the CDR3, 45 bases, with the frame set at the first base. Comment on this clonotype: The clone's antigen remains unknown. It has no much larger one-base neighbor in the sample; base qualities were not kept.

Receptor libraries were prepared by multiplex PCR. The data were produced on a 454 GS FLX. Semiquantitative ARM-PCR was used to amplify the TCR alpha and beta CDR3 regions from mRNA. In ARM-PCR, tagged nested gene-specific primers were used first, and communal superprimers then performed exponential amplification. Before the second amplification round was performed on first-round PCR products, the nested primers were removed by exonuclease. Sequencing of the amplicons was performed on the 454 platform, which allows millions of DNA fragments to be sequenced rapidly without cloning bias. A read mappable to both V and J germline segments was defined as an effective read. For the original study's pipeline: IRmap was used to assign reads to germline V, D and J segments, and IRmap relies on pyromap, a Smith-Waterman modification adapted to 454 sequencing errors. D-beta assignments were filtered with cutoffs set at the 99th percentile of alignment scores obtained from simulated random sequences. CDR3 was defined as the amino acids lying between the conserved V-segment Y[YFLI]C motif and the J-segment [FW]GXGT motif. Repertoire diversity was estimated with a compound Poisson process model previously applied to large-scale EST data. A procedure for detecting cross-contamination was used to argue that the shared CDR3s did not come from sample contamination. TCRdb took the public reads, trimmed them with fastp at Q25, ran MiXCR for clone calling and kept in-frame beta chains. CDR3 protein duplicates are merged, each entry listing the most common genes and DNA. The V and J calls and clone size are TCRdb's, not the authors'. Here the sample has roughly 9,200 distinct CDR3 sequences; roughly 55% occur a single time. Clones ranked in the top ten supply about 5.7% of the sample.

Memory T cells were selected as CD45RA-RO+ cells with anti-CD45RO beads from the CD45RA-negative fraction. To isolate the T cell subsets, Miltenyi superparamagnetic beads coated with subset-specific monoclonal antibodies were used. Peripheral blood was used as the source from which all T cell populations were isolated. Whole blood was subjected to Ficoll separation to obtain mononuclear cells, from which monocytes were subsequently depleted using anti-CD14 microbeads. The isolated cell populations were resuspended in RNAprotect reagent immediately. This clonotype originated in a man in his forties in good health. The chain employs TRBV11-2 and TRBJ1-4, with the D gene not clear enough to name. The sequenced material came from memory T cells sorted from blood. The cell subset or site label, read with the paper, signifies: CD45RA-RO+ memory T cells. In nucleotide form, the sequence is TGTGCCAGCACCGATCCAACTCGGGGAAGAGAAAAACTGTTTTTT. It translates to CASTDPTRGREKLFF.